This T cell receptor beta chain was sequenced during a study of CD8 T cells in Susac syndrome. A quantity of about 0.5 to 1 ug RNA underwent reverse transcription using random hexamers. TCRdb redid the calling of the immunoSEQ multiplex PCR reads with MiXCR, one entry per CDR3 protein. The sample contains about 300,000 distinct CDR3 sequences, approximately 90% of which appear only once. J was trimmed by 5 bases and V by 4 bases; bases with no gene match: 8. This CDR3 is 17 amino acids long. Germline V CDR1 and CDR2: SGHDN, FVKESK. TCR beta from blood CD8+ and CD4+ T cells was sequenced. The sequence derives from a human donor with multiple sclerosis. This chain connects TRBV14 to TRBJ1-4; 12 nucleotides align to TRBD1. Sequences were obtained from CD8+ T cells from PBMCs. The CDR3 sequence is CASSRGQGAFQNEKLFF. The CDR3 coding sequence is TGTGCCAGCAGCCGGGGACAGGGGGCCTTTCAGAATGAAAAACTGTTTTTT. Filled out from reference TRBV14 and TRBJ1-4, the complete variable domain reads EAGVTQFPSHSVIEKGQTVTLRCDPISGHDNLYWYRRVMGKEIKFLLHFVKESKQDESGMPNNRFLAERTGGTYSTLKVQPAELEDSGVYFCASSRGQGAFQNEKLFFGSGTQLSVL.